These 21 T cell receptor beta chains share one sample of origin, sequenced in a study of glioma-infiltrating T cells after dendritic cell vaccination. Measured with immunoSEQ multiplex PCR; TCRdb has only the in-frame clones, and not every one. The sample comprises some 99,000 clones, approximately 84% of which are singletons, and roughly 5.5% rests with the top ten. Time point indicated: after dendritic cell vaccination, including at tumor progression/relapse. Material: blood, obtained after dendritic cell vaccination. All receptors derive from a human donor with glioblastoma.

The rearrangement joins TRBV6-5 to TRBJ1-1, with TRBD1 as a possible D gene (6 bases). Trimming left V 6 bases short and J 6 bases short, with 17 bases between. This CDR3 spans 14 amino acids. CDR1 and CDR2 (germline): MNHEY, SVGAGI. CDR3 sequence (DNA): TGTGCCAGCAGCCCCAGGGGCCGCGGCCCTGAAGCTTTCTTT. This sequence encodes CASSPRGRGPEAFF.

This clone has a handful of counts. CDR3 region: CAEARPPYEQYF. CDR3 sequence (DNA): TGTGCCGAGGCTAGGCCCCCCTACGAGCAGTACTTC. The chain carries TRBV7-2 and TRBJ2-7; D is uncertain. CDR3 length equals 12 residues. V was pared by 11 bases and J by 2 bases, with 13 bases between. Looked up from germline, CDR1 is SGHTA and CDR2 is FQGNSA.

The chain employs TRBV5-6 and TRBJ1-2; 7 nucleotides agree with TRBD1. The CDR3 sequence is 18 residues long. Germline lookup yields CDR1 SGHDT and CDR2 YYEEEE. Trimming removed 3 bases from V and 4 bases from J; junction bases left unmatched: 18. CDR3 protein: CASSSDVGTEELLYGYTF. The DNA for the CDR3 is TGTGCCAGCAGCTCCGACGTCGGGACAGAGGAGCTCCTCTATGGCTACACCTTC.

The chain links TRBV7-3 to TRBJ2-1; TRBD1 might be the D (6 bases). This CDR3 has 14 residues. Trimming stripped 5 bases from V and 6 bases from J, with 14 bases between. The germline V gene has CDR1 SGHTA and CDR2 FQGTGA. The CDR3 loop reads CASSLTGWINEQFF. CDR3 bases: TGTGCCAGCAGCCTTACAGGGTGGATCAATGAGCAGTTCTTC.

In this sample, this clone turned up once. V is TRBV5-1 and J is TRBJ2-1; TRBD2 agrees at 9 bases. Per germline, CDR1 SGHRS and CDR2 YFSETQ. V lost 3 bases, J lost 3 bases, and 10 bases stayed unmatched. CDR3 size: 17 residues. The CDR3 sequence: CASSSFPSGDYYNEQFF. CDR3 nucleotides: TGCGCCAGCAGCTCATTCCCTAGCGGGGATTACTACAATGAGCAGTTCTTC.

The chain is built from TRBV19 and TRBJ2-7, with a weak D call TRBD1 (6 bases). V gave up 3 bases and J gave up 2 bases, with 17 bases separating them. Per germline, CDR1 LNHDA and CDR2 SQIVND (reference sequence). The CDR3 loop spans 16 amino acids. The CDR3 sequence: CASSMPQGSETYEQYF. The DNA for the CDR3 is TGTGCCAGTAGTATGCCGCAGGGGTCGGAAACCTACGAGCAGTACTTC.

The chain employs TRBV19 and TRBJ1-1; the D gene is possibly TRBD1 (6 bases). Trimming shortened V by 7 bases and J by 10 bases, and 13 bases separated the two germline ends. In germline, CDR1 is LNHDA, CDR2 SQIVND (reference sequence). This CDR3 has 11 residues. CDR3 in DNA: TGTGCCAGTATGAAACAGGGCGGAGCTTTCTTT. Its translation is CASMKQGGAFF.

CDR3 sequence: CASSLDLAGKSEQYF. The CDR3, as DNA: TGTGCCAGCAGCTTAGATCTAGCGGGCAAAAGCGAGCAGTACTTC. V gene TRBV11-2 combines with J gene TRBJ2-7, with TRBD2 matching 8 bases. CDR1 is SGHAT and CDR2 is FQNNGV in the germline V gene. With 0 bases clipped from V and 6 bases from J, the junction kept 7 bases outside the gene matches. The CDR3 extends over 15 amino acids.

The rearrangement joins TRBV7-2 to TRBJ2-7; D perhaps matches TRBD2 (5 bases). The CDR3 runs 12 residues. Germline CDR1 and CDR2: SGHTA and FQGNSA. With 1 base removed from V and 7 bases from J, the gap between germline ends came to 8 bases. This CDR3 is CASSLGGLEQYF. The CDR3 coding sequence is TGTGCCAGCAGCTTAGGCGGACTTGAGCAGTACTTC.

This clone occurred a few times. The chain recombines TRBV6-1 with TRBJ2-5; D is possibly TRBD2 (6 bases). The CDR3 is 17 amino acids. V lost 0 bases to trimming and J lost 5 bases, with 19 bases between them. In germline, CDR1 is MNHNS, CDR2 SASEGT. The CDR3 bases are TGTGCCAGCAGTGAAGCGCAGCTAGCGATTGCTGGGGAGACCCAGTACTTC. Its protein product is CASSEAQLAIAGETQYF.

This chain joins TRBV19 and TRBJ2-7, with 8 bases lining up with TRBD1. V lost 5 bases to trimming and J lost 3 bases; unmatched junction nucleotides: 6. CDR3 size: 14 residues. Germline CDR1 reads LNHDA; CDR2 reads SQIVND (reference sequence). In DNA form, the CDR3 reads TGTGCCAGTAGTTCCCGGGACAGGATCTACGAGCAGTACTTC. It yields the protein CASSSRDRIYEQYF.

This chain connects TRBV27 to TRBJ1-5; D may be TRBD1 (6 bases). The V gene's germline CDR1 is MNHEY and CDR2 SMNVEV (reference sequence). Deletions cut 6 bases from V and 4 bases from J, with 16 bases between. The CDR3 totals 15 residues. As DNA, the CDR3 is TGTGCCAGCAGCCCAATACAGGGCCAGAATCAGCCCCAGCATTTT. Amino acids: CASSPIQGQNQPQHF.

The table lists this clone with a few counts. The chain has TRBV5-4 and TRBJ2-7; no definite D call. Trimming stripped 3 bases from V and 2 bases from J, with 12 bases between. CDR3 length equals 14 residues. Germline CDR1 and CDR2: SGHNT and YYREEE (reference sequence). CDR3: CASSSEAGAYEQYF. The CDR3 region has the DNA TGTGCCAGCAGCTCCGAGGCCGGAGCCTACGAGCAGTACTTC.

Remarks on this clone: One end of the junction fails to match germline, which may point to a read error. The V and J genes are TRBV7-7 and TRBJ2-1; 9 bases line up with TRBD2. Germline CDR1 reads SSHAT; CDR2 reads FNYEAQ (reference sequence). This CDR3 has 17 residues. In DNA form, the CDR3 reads TGTGCTAGCAGCTTAGTCCCTAGCGGGGACTCCTACAATGAGCAGTTCTTC. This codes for CASSLVPSGDSYNEQFF.

CDR3 sequence reads: CASSLPKNTEAFF. The DNA for the CDR3 is TGCGCCAGCAGCTTGCCCAAGAACACTGAAGCTTTCTTT. The chain recombines TRBV5-1 with TRBJ1-1; D unclear. This CDR3 comprises 13 residues. The germline V gene encodes CDR1 SGHRS and CDR2 YFSETQ. V was trimmed by 1 base and J by 1 base, leaving 5 bases between them.

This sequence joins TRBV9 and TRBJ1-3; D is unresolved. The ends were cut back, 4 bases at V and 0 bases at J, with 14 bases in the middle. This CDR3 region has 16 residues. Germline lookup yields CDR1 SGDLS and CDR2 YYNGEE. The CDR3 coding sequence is TGTGCCAGCAGCTTAACCGGGTCCCACTCTGGAAACACCATATATTTT. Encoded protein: CASSLTGSHSGNTIYF.

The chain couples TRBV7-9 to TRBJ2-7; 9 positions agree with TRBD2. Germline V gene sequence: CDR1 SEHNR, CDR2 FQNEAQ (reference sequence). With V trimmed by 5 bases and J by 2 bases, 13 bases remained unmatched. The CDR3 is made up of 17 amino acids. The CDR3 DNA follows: TGTGCCAGCAGCCCCGCACGGGGGCGGGGGGGGACCTACGAGCAGTACTTC. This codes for CASSPARGRGGTYEQYF. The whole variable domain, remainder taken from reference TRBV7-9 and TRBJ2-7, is DTGVSQNPRHKITKRGQNVTFRCDPISEHNRLYWYRQTLGQGPEFLTYFQNEAQLEKSRLLSDRFSAERPKGSFSTLEIQRTEQGDSAMYLCASSPARGRGGTYEQYFGPGTRLTVT.

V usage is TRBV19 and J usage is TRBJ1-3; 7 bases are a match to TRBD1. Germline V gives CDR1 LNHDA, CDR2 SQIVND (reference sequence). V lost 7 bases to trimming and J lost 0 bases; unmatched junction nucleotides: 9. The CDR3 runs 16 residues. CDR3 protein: CASTAGGTTSGNTIYF. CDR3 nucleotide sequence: TGTGCCAGTACGGCAGGGGGGACGACCTCTGGAAACACCATATATTTT. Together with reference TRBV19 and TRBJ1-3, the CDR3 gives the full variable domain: DGGITQSPKYLFRKEGQNVTLSCEQNLNHDAMYWYRQDPGQGLRLIYYSQIVNDFQKGDIAEGYSVSREKKESFPLTVTSAQKNPTAFYLCASTAGGTTSGNTIYFGEGSWLTVV.

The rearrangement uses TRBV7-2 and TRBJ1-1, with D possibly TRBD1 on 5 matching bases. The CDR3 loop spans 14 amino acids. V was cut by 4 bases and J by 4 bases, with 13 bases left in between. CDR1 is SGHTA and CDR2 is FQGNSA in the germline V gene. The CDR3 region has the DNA TGTGCCAGCAGCTATAGCCTCAGGGCCACTGAAGCTTTCTTT. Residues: CASSYSLRATEAFF.

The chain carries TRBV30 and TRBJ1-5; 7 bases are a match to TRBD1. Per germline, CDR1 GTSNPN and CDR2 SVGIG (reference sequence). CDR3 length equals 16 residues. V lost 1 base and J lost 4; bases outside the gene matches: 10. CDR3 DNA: TGTGCCTGGAGTGGTCGGACAGGAACCCATAATCAGCCCCAGCATTTT. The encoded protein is CAWSGRTGTHNQPQHF.

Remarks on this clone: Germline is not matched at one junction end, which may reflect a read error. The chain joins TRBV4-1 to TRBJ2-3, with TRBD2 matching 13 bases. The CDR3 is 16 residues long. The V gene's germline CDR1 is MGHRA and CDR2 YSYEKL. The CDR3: CASSPWTSGSRDTQYF. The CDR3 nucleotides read TGCGCCAGCAGCCCCTGGACTAGCGGGAGCAGAGATACGCAGTATTTT.